A selection of T cell receptor beta chains follows, all from one sample in a study of blood T cell repertoires in COVID-19. Assay: immunoSEQ multiplex PCR; the TCRdb copy retains only in-frame clones and omits some. The data show 100,000 to 150,000 clones, with 81% seen just once and approximately 18% held by the top ten. The sequencing input was peripheral blood. The receptors were gathered from a man aged 25-45 years with COVID-19, enrolled during active disease. Each CDR3 is given without its conserved first and last residue.

v_call: TRBV10-3
j_call: TRBJ1-2
cdr3_aa: ATTWTANQNYGYT

v_call: TRBV5-4
j_call: TRBJ2-7
cdr3_aa: ASSLDSTNYEQY

v_call: TRBV6-5
j_call: TRBJ2-5
cdr3_aa: ASSYSDRVETQY

v_call: TRBV28
j_call: TRBJ2-1
cdr3_aa: ASRGQGRSYNEQF

v_call: TRBV30
j_call: TRBJ2-7
cdr3_aa: AWSEGPDSSYEQY

v_call: TRBV29-1
j_call: TRBJ1-2
cdr3_aa: SVGDREIVRDGYT

v_call: TRBV11-3
j_call: TRBJ1-2
cdr3_aa: ASSLGQWYGYT

v_call: TRBV19
j_call: TRBJ1-5
cdr3_aa: ASSIGDSNQPQH

v_call: TRBV11-3
j_call: TRBJ1-2
cdr3_aa: ASSLLGADGYT

v_call: TRBV9
j_call: TRBJ2-2
cdr3_aa: ASSAGLETTGELF

v_call: TRBV7-9
j_call: TRBJ2-1
cdr3_aa: ASSLTLAGFYNEQF

v_call: TRBV5-4
j_call: TRBJ1-4
cdr3_aa: ASSSQGAREKLF

v_call: TRBV29-1
j_call: TRBJ2-1
cdr3_aa: SVEVGQDIYNEQF